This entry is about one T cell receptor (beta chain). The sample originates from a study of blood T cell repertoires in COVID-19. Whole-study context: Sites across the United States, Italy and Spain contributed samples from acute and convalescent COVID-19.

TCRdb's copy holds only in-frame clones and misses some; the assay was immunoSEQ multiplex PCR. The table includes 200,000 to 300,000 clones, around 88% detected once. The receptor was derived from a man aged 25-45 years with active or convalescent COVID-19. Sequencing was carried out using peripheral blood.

The DNA for the CDR3 is TGTGCCAGCAGCAGTAGTGCGTACAATGAGCAGTTCTTC. Translating gives CASSSSAYNEQFF. The chain joins TRBV7-8 to TRBJ2-1; D is unresolved. From germline, CDR1 is SGHVS and CDR2 FQNEAQ. Trimming shortened V by 5 bases and J by 4 bases, and 9 bases separated the two germline ends. CDR3 length equals 13 residues.